The entry below gives a single TCR beta chain sequence along with its context. Its antigen is still unknown. Per-base qualities were not stored, and no clone one base away is much larger. For CDR1 and CDR2, the germline V gene lists SNHLY and FYNNEI. The CDR3 has 14 amino acids, counting the end cysteine and phenylalanine. Of all the DNA, just the CDR3 is kept, 42 bases in frame from base 1. Trimming costs V 7 bases and J 5 bases, and their ends lie 15 bases apart. The sample originates from a study of blood T cell repertoires in COVID-19 (dated by TCRdb to about 2020). Context from the whole study: The collaborator samples originated in the United States, Italy and Spain and spanned the acute and convalescent phases of COVID-19. The material from the prospective study consisted of cDNA or gDNA derived from T cells, B-cell-depleted T cells, or PBMCs. Deeply sampled blood TCRbeta repertoires from subjects exposed to, actively infected with, or recovered from COVID-19 were included in the dataset. A freely available public database, intended as a resource for researchers studying the immune response to SARS-CoV-2, is where the repertoires were released. The samples were drawn from two sources: the first 160 participants of the ongoing ImmuneRACE study, and 1,000 to 1,500 subjects contributed by 6 global collaborators. Sample metadata almost always included a de-identified subject ID, COVID-19 status, age in years and sex. HLA class I and class II types, where available, came from metadata supplied by the sample provider rather than from assay-based typing. The paper's findings and limits, for the study overall: Clinical and demographic metadata were provided uncurated, with the amount varying by source and participant.

TCRbeta CDR3 regions were amplified from genomic DNA using the immunoSEQ Assay, a bias-controlled multiplex PCR. The authors' pipeline ran thus. The number of nucleated cells in each sample was estimated by amplification of reference gene primers within the assay. To quantify the absolute abundance of each unique TCRbeta CDR3 rearrangement, sequence reads were collapsed and filtered. Productive Simpson clonality was computed per sample as the square root of Simpson's diversity index over productive rearrangements. Drawn from immuneACCESS, this table holds only the in-frame rearrangements with V and J called that TCRdb kept. Clones are partly lost; checked studies trace under half to an unresolved V gene and leave the rest unexplained. The V and J calls and clone size are taken from that table; D and trimming were inferred from the DNA. The sample table records 300,000 to 400,000 clones; more than 75% of these occur just once. Over 0.9% of the sample is in the top ten clones.

Participants in the prospective study were enrolled through a virtual design, were aged about 18 to 90 years, and lived in under 25 United States geographic areas. To assign participants to cohorts, the prospective study relied on clinical history that participants themselves reported in a screening survey and a study questionnaire. In the prospective study, whole blood, serum and a nasopharyngeal or oropharyngeal swab were collected from each participant by mobile phlebotomists. Prospective study participants could optionally give additional blood draws and questionnaires over an approximately 2-month period. Before DNA extraction, prospective study blood samples were shipped either frozen or at room temperature.

Material for sequencing was PBMCs or T cells enriched from blood (not recorded which). The receptor was derived from a woman younger than 45 with acute COVID-19. The chain uses TRBV2 and TRBJ1-5; no confident D gene assignment can be made. The DNA is as follows: TGTGCCAGCACCCACGATGGAGACTATCAGCCCCAGCATTTT. This sequence encodes CASTHDGDYQPQHF.